The 27 T cell receptor beta chains reported below all come from one sample, sequenced in a study of stem cell transplantation in POMP-related autoinflammatory disease. The protocol was immunoSEQ multiplex PCR, while the TCRdb copy is restricted to in-frame clones and leaves out a portion. The data hold 2,000 to 2,500 clones, with 80% to 90% observed a single time. The sequences come from Tregs from PBMCs, collected after stem cell transplantation. These receptors were obtained from a human patient with POMP-related autoinflammation and immune dysregulation (PRAID). The T cells may partly be graft donor cells.

The chain couples TRBV7-9 to TRBJ1-3; D is unclear. Trimming took 5 bases from V and 4 from J, leaving 12 bases between them. There are 14 residues in the CDR3. Germline V gene sequence: CDR1 SEHNR, CDR2 FQNEAQ (reference sequence). CDR3 sequence: CASSQVEGGNTIYF. DNA for the CDR3: TGTGCCAGCAGCCAGGTTGAGGGAGGAAACACCATATATTTT.

This chain links TRBV6-5 with TRBJ1-2; 7 bases line up with TRBD1. Germline V gene sequence: CDR1 MNHEY, CDR2 SVGAGI. The V and J ends lost 7 bases and 2 bases, in that order; junction bases with no gene match: 10. The CDR3 contains 15 residues. CDR3 nucleotide sequence: TGTGCCAGCATCTTAACAGGGGCATTGAACTATGGCTACACCTTC. This encodes CASILTGALNYGYTF.

This chain joins TRBV29-1 and TRBJ1-4; TRBD1 matches 10 bases. The V gene end was trimmed by 6 bases and the J gene end by 6 bases; junction bases not matched to a gene: 4. Germline V gene lookup returns CDR1 SQVTM and CDR2 ANQGSEA. The CDR3 has 13 residues. The CDR3 loop is CSVLGTGDEKLFF. The CDR3 DNA sequence: TGCAGCGTCCTCGGGACAGGGGATGAAAAACTGTTTTTT.

This sequence joins TRBV5-1 and TRBJ1-1; a possible D gene is TRBD1 (5 bases). The CDR3 contains 16 residues. CDR1 is SGHRS, CDR2 YFSETQ, per germline. V was trimmed by 3 bases and J by 7 bases, leaving 22 bases between them. The chain's CDR3 is CASSWLGGRGSREAFF. The CDR3 nucleotides are TGCGCCAGCAGCTGGTTGGGGGGTCGAGGGTCGCGTGAAGCTTTCTTT.

In its sample, this clone was seen a few times. The J gene is TRBJ2-7, the V gene TRBV19, with D possibly matching TRBD1 (5 bases). The CDR3 contains 14 residues. Germline loops: CDR1 LNHDA, CDR2 SQIVND (reference sequence). Trimming left V 7 bases short and J 4 bases short, with 17 bases between. The CDR3 loop is CASTPALGDYEQYF. The DNA of the CDR3 is TGTGCCAGTACCCCCGCGCTAGGGGATTACGAGCAGTACTTC.

This chain links TRBV5-1 with TRBJ2-2; no clear D. Germline V lookup: CDR1 SGHRS, CDR2 YFSETQ. The CDR3 has 14 residues. The V end lost 4 bases, the J end lost 5 bases, and 12 bases lay between the germline ends. For the CDR3, the DNA is TGCGCCAGCAGCCCTTATTTGGGGACCGGGGAGCTGTTTTTT. This translates into CASSPYLGTGELFF.

This clone was seen a single time. The chain couples TRBV24-1 to TRBJ2-3, with D perhaps TRBD2 (5 bases). Germline values: CDR1 KGHDR, CDR2 SFDVKD. The CDR3 covers 13 residues. Trimming pared 3 bases from V and 4 bases from J, leaving 7 bases between. CDR3 in DNA: TGTGCCACCAGTGATACGCGGGCAGATACGCAGTATTTT. Protein sequence: CATSDTRADTQYF.

The V and J genes are TRBV25-1 and TRBJ2-6; 7 bases are a match to TRBD1. Germline V CDR1 and CDR2: MGHDK, SYGVNS. The CDR3 has 17 residues. Unmatched junction bases numbered 8, after V lost 5 bases and J lost 1 base. The CDR3 DNA reads as TGTGCCAGCAGTCCCCCAGGGGGAAGGTCTGGGGCCAACGTCCTGACTTTC. Protein product: CASSPPGGRSGANVLTF.

J is TRBJ2-3 and V is TRBV6-5, with D unclear. The V end was cut by 8 bases, the J end by 10 bases, with 10 bases between. CDR1 and CDR2 from the germline V gene are MNHEY and SVGAGI. This CDR3 is 10 amino acids long. CDR3 loop: CASSDPPQYF. For the CDR3, the DNA is TGTGCCAGCTCTGATCCGCCGCAGTATTTT.

The V gene is TRBV6-5, the J gene TRBJ1-2; D gene ambiguous. This CDR3 contains 11 residues. CDR1 and CDR2 from the germline V gene are MNHEY and SVGAGI. V lost 9 bases to trimming and J lost 4 bases, with 9 bases between them. Written as DNA, the CDR3 is TGTGCCAGTGGACCGGTCTATGGCTACACCTTC. This translates into CASGPVYGYTF.

This chain links TRBV18 with TRBJ2-2, with 8 nucleotides matching TRBD2. The CDR3 covers 15 residues. Germline lookup yields CDR1 KGHSH and CDR2 LQKENI. The J segment lost 0 bases and the V segment lost 5 bases, leaving 2 bases of the junction unmatched. The chain's CDR3 is CASSTGGPNTGELFF. CDR3 in DNA: TGTGCCAGCTCAACGGGGGGGCCGAACACCGGGGAGCTGTTTTTT.

J is TRBJ1-2 and V is TRBV6-5; TRBD1 agrees at 9 bases. Per the germline V gene, CDR1 is MNHEY and CDR2 is SVGAGI. J lost 7 bases, V lost 4 bases, and 10 bases had no gene match. CDR3 length: 15 amino acids. Here the CDR3 DNA reads TGTGCCAGCAGTTCCCGCACAGGGGGCCGGGTTGGCTACACCTTC. This gives the protein CASSSRTGGRVGYTF.

V usage is TRBV10-2 and J usage is TRBJ2-1, with TRBD1 matching 9 bases. Germline V lookup: CDR1 WSHSY, CDR2 SAAADI. V shed 5 bases and J 5 bases; nucleotides not matched to a gene: 10. The CDR3 consists of 16 residues. The CDR3 reads CASSLTDRGVNNEQFF. CDR3 sequence (DNA): TGCGCCAGCAGTCTGACGGACAGGGGCGTAAACAATGAGCAGTTCTTC.

V gene TRBV4-1 combines with J gene TRBJ2-3, with D possibly being TRBD1 (5 bases). CDR3 length equals 15 residues. Trimming shortened V by 3 bases and J by 1 base, and 11 bases separated the two germline ends. CDR1 and CDR2 from the germline V gene are MGHRA and YSYEKL. CDR3 bases: TGCGCCAGCAGCCATCCAGGGCTCGGCACAGATACGCAGTATTTT. Translating gives CASSHPGLGTDTQYF.

This chain uses TRBV7-7 with TRBJ2-1, with a possible D match to TRBD2 (6 bases). The CDR3 extends over 15 amino acids. Germline CDR1 is SSHAT and CDR2 is FNYEAQ (reference sequence). Trimming cost V 5 bases and J 2 bases, with 13 bases left between them. The CDR3 loop is CASSPRGTPYNEQFF. The CDR3 DNA sequence: TGTGCCAGCAGCCCTCGGGGGACCCCCTACAATGAGCAGTTCTTC.

The CDR3 loop is CASSPRDRGSDV. CDR3 sequence (DNA): TGTGCCAGCAGCCCCCGGGACAGGGGTTCTGACGTC. V gene TRBV2 combines with J gene TRBJ2-7, with 10 bases that match TRBD1. CDR3 length equals 12 residues. Germline CDR1 is SNHLY and CDR2 is FYNNEI.

The rearrangement links TRBV18 to TRBJ1-6; 11 nucleotides match TRBD1. V dropped 3 bases and J dropped 8; count of bases not matched to a gene: 3. The CDR3 runs 15 residues. Germline V lookup: CDR1 KGHSH, CDR2 LQKENI. The DNA of the CDR3 is TGTGCCAGCTCACCGGGACAGGGGGGCTATTCACCCCTCCACTTT. Translating it yields CASSPGQGGYSPLHF.

The chain has TRBV10-2 and TRBJ2-3; D tentatively fits TRBD1 or TRBD2 (6 bases each). V lost 4 bases and J 2 bases, leaving 10 bases between the germline ends. The CDR3 is made up of 14 amino acids. Per the germline V gene, CDR1 is WSHSY and CDR2 is SAAADI. The DNA for the CDR3 is TGCGCCAGCAGTGTCGGGGGCTTCACAGATACGCAGTATTTT. The encoded protein is CASSVGGFTDTQYF.

In its sample, this clone was seen once. This chain joins TRBV5-6 and TRBJ2-3, with D tentatively TRBD1 (5 bases). The germline V and J ends were trimmed by 2 bases and 4 bases, with 8 bases remaining between them. This CDR3 is built from 13 residues. Germline CDR1 reads SGHDT; CDR2 reads YYEEEE. CDR3 sequence: CASSFQGADTQYF. The DNA for the CDR3 is TGTGCCAGCAGCTTCCAGGGCGCAGATACGCAGTATTTT.

CDR3 protein: CASSFMGLYNSPLHF. DNA of the CDR3: TGTGCCAGCAGTTTTATGGGCCTTTATAATTCACCCCTCCACTTT. This sequence joins TRBV6-5 and TRBJ1-6, with no clear D. CDR3 length: 15 amino acids. The V end was cut by 4 bases, the J end by 4 bases, with 11 bases between. Germline CDR1 is MNHEY and CDR2 is SVGAGI.

The chain recombines TRBV4-2 with TRBJ2-1; D gene ambiguous. V shed 0 bases and J shed 0 bases, with 6 bases lying between them. The CDR3 totals 15 residues. CDR1 and CDR2 from the germline V gene are LGHNA and YNFKEQ. CDR3 residues: CASSQDTSSYNEQFF. The DNA of the CDR3 is TGTGCCAGCAGCCAAGATACAAGCTCCTACAATGAGCAGTTCTTC.

CDR3 nucleotide sequence: TGCGCCAGCAGCCAAGGAGACAGGTGGGGGAATGAAAAACTGTTTTTT. Protein product: CASSQGDRWGNEKLFF. V gene TRBV4-1 combines with J gene TRBJ1-4; a weak D match, TRBD1 (6 bases). The CDR3 has 16 residues. V lost 1 base and J lost 5, with 14 bases in between. Germline V lookup: CDR1 MGHRA, CDR2 YSYEKL.

The chain employs TRBV25-1 and TRBJ2-2; D is uncertain. Germline CDR1 reads MGHDK; CDR2 reads SYGVNS. The CDR3 covers 14 residues. Trimming took off 0 bases at V and 0 bases at J, with 2 bases between the two ends. The chain's CDR3 is CASSEYSNTGELFF. In nucleotides, the CDR3 is TGTGCCAGCAGTGAATACTCGAACACCGGGGAGCTGTTTTTT.

The DNA of the CDR3 is TGTGCCAGCAGTGAACTACAGACAGGGGGTCGAAACACCATATATTTT. It yields the protein CASSELQTGGRNTIYF. The chain is built from TRBV2 and TRBJ1-3, with TRBD1 matching 9 bases. Looked up from germline, CDR1 is SNHLY and CDR2 is FYNNEI. The CDR3 length is 16 residues. With 2 bases clipped from V and 5 bases from J, the junction kept 7 bases outside the gene matches.

This clone turned up a few times. The genes are TRBV29-1 and TRBJ1-5; 10 nucleotides match TRBD1. CDR1 is SQVTM and CDR2 is ANQGSEA in the germline V gene. The CDR3 covers 15 residues. The V and J ends lost 6 bases and 2 bases, in that order; junction bases with no gene match: 7. The CDR3 DNA sequence: TGCAGCGTGGCCTCCGGGACAGGGGGCAATCAGCCCCAGCATTTT. Protein sequence: CSVASGTGGNQPQHF.

This chain joins TRBV18 and TRBJ1-1; TRBD1 agrees at 9 bases. Germline values: CDR1 KGHSH, CDR2 LQKENI. There are 17 residues in the CDR3. Trimming removed 6 bases from V and 0 bases from J; junction bases left unmatched: 11. CDR3 DNA: TGTGCCAGCTCTCCGATAGCCGGGACAGGGATGAACACTGAAGCTTTCTTT. Translation: CASSPIAGTGMNTEAFF.

This chain links TRBV4-1 with TRBJ2-1; 8 bases align to TRBD2. Germline V gene lookup returns CDR1 MGHRA and CDR2 YSYEKL. CDR3 length: 16 amino acids. J gave up 8 bases and V 0 bases, and 9 bases lay outside the gene matches. The DNA of the CDR3 is TGCGCCAGCAGCCAAGACTGGGCGGGAGGCAAGGATGAGCAGTTCTTC. Translated, it gives CASSQDWAGGKDEQFF.